This passage covers 27 T cell receptor beta chains from one sample sequenced in a study of beta chain features in type 1 diabetes. Expressed TCRB transcripts were sequenced after all isolated RNA was converted to cDNA. TCRdb keeps only in-frame clones here, not all; method: immunoSEQ multiplex PCR. The table records fewer than 450,000 clones, approximately 15% of them present only once. The antigens these receptors bind are not known. Study outcomes and limitations: Patients with Type 1 diabetes showed moderately but significantly shorter TCRB CDR3s in all four CD4+ subsets.

The specimen sequenced was naive CD4+ T cells from blood. The receptor source for this set is a woman younger than 30 with type 1 diabetes.

This clone was counted only a few times. The chain joins TRBV4-2 to TRBJ1-1, with unresolved D. The CDR3 has 15 amino acids. V was trimmed by 1 base and J by 3 bases, leaving 12 bases between them. The germline gives CDR1 LGHNA, CDR2 YNFKEQ. CDR3 sequence (DNA): TGTGCCAGCAGCCAAGTTGAACAGCCGTACACTGAAGCTTTCTTT. Protein sequence: CASSQVEQPYTEAFF.

This sequence joins TRBV7-9 and TRBJ2-3, with 13 positions matching TRBD2. This CDR3 spans 16 amino acids. CDR1 SEHNR and CDR2 FQNEAQ come from the germline V gene (reference sequence). V lost 5 bases to trimming and J lost 8 bases; unmatched junction nucleotides: 10. CDR3 sequence: CASSPPWTSGRGTQYF. Written as DNA, the CDR3 is TGTGCCAGCAGCCCCCCCTGGACTAGCGGGAGAGGTACGCAGTATTTT. The variable domain in full, with the rest retrieved from reference TRBV7-9 and TRBJ2-3, is DTGVSQNPRHKITKRGQNVTFRCDPISEHNRLYWYRQTLGQGPEFLTYFQNEAQLEKSRLLSDRFSAERPKGSFSTLEIQRTEQGDSAMYLCASSPPWTSGRGTQYFGPGTRLTVL.

This chain connects TRBV25-1 to TRBJ2-3; D is unresolved. This CDR3 is built from 14 residues. V dropped 1 base and J dropped 1 base, with 6 bases sitting between them. Germline assignment: CDR1 MGHDK and CDR2 SYGVNS. The CDR3 bases are TGTGCCAGCAGTGAATCGACTGGCACAGATACGCAGTATTTT. Translated: CASSESTGTDTQYF.

This clone was recorded a few times. The chain links TRBV7-9 to TRBJ1-4; TRBD1 matches 9 bases. The trim removed 5 bases at V and 3 bases at J, leaving 7 bases unmatched. This CDR3 has 16 residues. The germline V gene has CDR1 SEHNR and CDR2 FQNEAQ (reference sequence). CDR3 nucleotides: TGTGCCAGCAGCAAGGGACAGGGAGCGGCTAATGAAAAACTGTTTTTT. Amino acid sequence: CASSKGQGAANEKLFF.

In its sample, this clone was seen a few times. V usage is TRBV5-1 and J usage is TRBJ2-1; TRBD2 matches at 12 bases. The CDR3 length is 19 residues. V gave up 3 bases and J gave up 1 base; unmatched junction bases: 11. Germline V gives CDR1 SGHRS, CDR2 YFSETQ. CDR3: CASSSRLAGAQGSYNEQFF. In DNA, the CDR3 is TGCGCCAGCAGCTCCAGACTAGCGGGAGCCCAGGGATCCTACAATGAGCAGTTCTTC.

The V gene is TRBV29-1, the J gene TRBJ1-2; no definite D call. Germline V CDR1 and CDR2: SQVTM, ANQGSEA. Deletions cut 4 bases from V and 7 bases from J, with 10 bases between. This CDR3 region has 11 residues. The CDR3 here is CSVVRNRGYTF. The CDR3 region has the DNA TGCAGCGTTGTTCGTAATCGTGGCTACACCTTC. The whole variable domain, remainder taken from reference TRBV29-1 and TRBJ1-2, is SAVISQKPSRDICQRGTSLTIQCQVDSQVTMMFWYRQQPGQSLTLIATANQGSEATYESGFVIDKFPISRPNLTFSTLTVSNMSPEDSSIYLCSVVRNRGYTFGSGTRLTVV.

DNA for the CDR3: TGCGCCAGCAGCTTCCCGGGCTCCTACAATGAGCAGTTCTTC. Translated: CASSFPGSYNEQFF. The chain uses TRBV5-1 and TRBJ2-1; D not certain. Deletions cut 2 bases from V and 0 bases from J, with 6 bases between. This CDR3 has 14 residues. Germline lookup yields CDR1 SGHRS and CDR2 YFSETQ.

The rearrangement uses TRBV19 and TRBJ2-1; 12 positions match TRBD2. CDR1 and CDR2 (germline): LNHDA, SQIVND (reference sequence). The V segment lost 4 bases and the J segment 5 bases; nucleotides outside the gene matches: 6. The length of the CDR3 is 16 residues. This CDR3 reads CASSTRTSGAHNEQFF. In DNA form, the CDR3 reads TGTGCCAGTAGTACACGGACTAGCGGGGCCCACAATGAGCAGTTCTTC.

This clone was seen more than once but under ten times. The chain is built from TRBV4-3 and TRBJ2-1; no clear D gene. The CDR3 contains 15 residues. CDR1 is LGHNA and CDR2 is YSLEER in the germline V gene. The germline V and J ends were trimmed by 0 bases and 6 bases, with 12 bases remaining between them. The CDR3 loop is CASSQETGISNEQFF. The CDR3 DNA reads as TGCGCCAGCAGCCAAGAAACGGGTATATCCAATGAGCAGTTCTTC.

The chain links TRBV28 to TRBJ2-3; TRBD1 is a possible D gene (5 bases). The CDR3 runs to 13 residues. The germline V gene has CDR1 MDHEN and CDR2 SYDVKM. The V and J ends lost 5 bases and 4 bases respectively, with 10 bases between them. The CDR3 DNA follows: TGTGCCAGCAGTACAGGTAGCCCAGATACGCAGTATTTT. This encodes CASSTGSPDTQYF. The full variable domain, its missing parts supplied by reference TRBV28 and TRBJ2-3, is DVKVTQSSRYLVKRTGEKVFLECVQDMDHENMFWYRQDPGLGLRLIYFSYDVKMKEKGDIPEGYSVSREKKERFSLILESASTNQTSMYLCASSTGSPDTQYFGPGTRLTVL.

The J gene is TRBJ2-1, the V gene TRBV4-1; 10 nucleotides agree with TRBD2. V shed 0 bases, J shed 7 bases, and the junction held 9 bases outside the gene matches. Germline loops: CDR1 MGHRA, CDR2 YSYEKL. CDR3 length equals 17 residues. The CDR3 loop is CASSQDGLAGVRNEQFF. The DNA of the CDR3 is TGCGCCAGCAGCCAAGATGGGCTAGCGGGAGTTAGAAATGAGCAGTTCTTC.

The V and J genes are TRBV30 and TRBJ2-1, with TRBD2 matching 14 bases. Germline V gene lookup returns CDR1 GTSNPN and CDR2 SVGIG (reference sequence). Trimming removed 5 bases from V and 5 bases from J; junction bases left unmatched: 14. This CDR3 is 18 amino acids long. CDR3 residues: CAWQKTRTSGRSHNEQFF. DNA for the CDR3: TGTGCCTGGCAGAAAACTCGGACTAGCGGGAGGTCCCACAATGAGCAGTTCTTC.

This clone has a handful of counts. V is TRBV19 and J is TRBJ2-1; TRBD2 might be the D (5 bases). Trimming pared 10 bases from V and 3 bases from J, leaving 16 bases between. Germline CDR1 LNHDA, CDR2 SQIVND (reference sequence). The CDR3 covers 14 residues. CDR3 in DNA: TGTGCCACCGAACCGGGATCTTACTACAATGAGCAGTTCTTC. Its protein is CATEPGSYYNEQFF.

This clone appeared a few times. This rearrangement joins TRBV5-4 to TRBJ2-5; weak D call: TRBD1 (5 bases). Trimming left V 4 bases short and J 6 bases short, with 13 bases between. The CDR3 sequence is 13 residues long. Germline-derived CDR1 and CDR2 are SGHNT and YYREEE (reference sequence). Here the CDR3 DNA reads TGTGCCAGCAGCCCTTCAGGGTGGCAGACCCAGTACTTC. It yields the protein CASSPSGWQTQYF.

This clone has a handful of counts. The chain carries TRBV5-1 and TRBJ2-2, with D hard to call. This CDR3 region has 15 residues. Trimming shortened V by 1 base and J by 2 bases, and 9 bases separated the two germline ends. Looked up from germline, CDR1 is SGHRS and CDR2 is YFSETQ. The CDR3 nucleotides are TGCGCCAGCAGCTTGTCCGCGGTAAACACCGGGGAGCTGTTTTTT. It encodes CASSLSAVNTGELFF.

The chain couples TRBV15 to TRBJ2-1; D is possibly TRBD2 (6 bases). In germline, CDR1 is LNHNV, CDR2 YYDKDF (reference sequence). Trimming shortened V by 8 bases and J by 5 bases, and 13 bases separated the two germline ends. This CDR3 comprises 13 residues. CDR3 residues: CATSRGYNNEQFF. The DNA for the CDR3 is TGTGCCACCTCCCGGGGGTACAACAATGAGCAGTTCTTC.

The chain carries TRBV18 and TRBJ2-4; no definite D call. V dropped 2 bases and J dropped 0 bases, with 5 bases sitting between them. The germline V gene encodes CDR1 KGHSH and CDR2 LQKENI. The length of the CDR3 is 14 residues. Here the CDR3 DNA reads TGTGCCAGCTCACCAGAGATAGCCAAAAACATTCAGTACTTC. As protein: CASSPEIAKNIQYF.

This clone was counted only a few times. The chain uses TRBV29-1 and TRBJ2-6; a possible D gene is TRBD2 (5 bases). The germline gives CDR1 SQVTM, CDR2 ANQGSEA. The V gene lost 3 bases and the J gene lost 0 bases, with 6 bases spanning the gap. The CDR3 length is 14 residues. The CDR3 reads CSVERVSGANVLTF. The CDR3, as DNA: TGCAGCGTTGAGAGGGTCTCTGGGGCCAACGTCCTGACTTTC.

This chain links TRBV7-9 with TRBJ2-1; TRBD2 matches at 11 bases. V shed 3 bases, J shed 8 bases, and the junction held 3 bases outside the gene matches. Per germline, CDR1 SEHNR and CDR2 FQNEAQ (reference sequence). The CDR3 is made up of 14 amino acids. The CDR3 spells CASSFLSGRDEQFF. DNA for the CDR3: TGTGCCAGCAGCTTCCTTAGCGGGAGGGATGAGCAGTTCTTC.

The CDR3 loop is CASSWSALWGDSYNEQFF. The CDR3 bases are TGTGCCAGCAGCTGGAGTGCCCTTTGGGGCGACTCCTACAATGAGCAGTTCTTC. This sequence joins TRBV7-9 and TRBJ2-1; possible D gene TRBD1, 5 bases. Germline assignment: CDR1 SEHNR and CDR2 FQNEAQ (reference sequence). V lost 4 bases to trimming and J lost 0 bases, with 19 bases between them. The CDR3 has 18 residues.

The chain carries TRBV7-7 and TRBJ2-5; 8 bases map to TRBD1. Germline V CDR1 and CDR2: SSHAT, FNYEAQ (reference sequence). This CDR3 contains 16 residues. V dropped 5 bases and J dropped 5; count of bases not matched to a gene: 13. The CDR3 nucleotides read TGTGCCAGCAGCAGACTCGGGACAGGCCCTGAGGAGACCCAGTACTTC. Amino acid sequence: CASSRLGTGPEETQYF. The variable domain in full, with the rest retrieved from reference TRBV7-7 and TRBJ2-5, is GAGVSQSPRYKVTKRGQDVTLRCDPISSHATLYWYQQALGQGPEFLTYFNYEAQPDKSGLPSDRFSAERPEGSISTLTIQRTEQRDSAMYRCASSRLGTGPEETQYFGPGTRLLVL.

The chain recombines TRBV19 with TRBJ1-4; 8 nucleotides agree with TRBD1. V dropped 10 bases and J dropped 3; count of bases not matched to a gene: 4. The germline CDR1 and CDR2 sequences are LNHDA and SQIVND (reference sequence). The CDR3 totals 13 residues. The CDR3, as DNA: TGTGCCACCCGGACAGGGTCTAATGAAAAACTGTTTTTT. It encodes CATRTGSNEKLFF.

The chain carries TRBV6-1 and TRBJ2-4; 7 positions agree with TRBD2. Germline V CDR1 and CDR2: MNHNS, SASEGT. The trim removed 6 bases at V and 5 bases at J, leaving 10 bases unmatched. This CDR3 is 15 amino acids long. The CDR3 nucleotides are TGTGCCAGCAGCGGGGGAGGTCTAGCGGAAAACATTCAGTACTTC. This codes for CASSGGGLAENIQYF.

This clone was counted between two and nine times. The gene calls are TRBV7-2 and TRBJ2-7; D is perhaps TRBD2 (5 bases). The CDR3 has 14 amino acids. Germline V gene sequence: CDR1 SGHTA, CDR2 FQGNSA. V dropped 3 bases and J dropped 1 base, with 10 bases sitting between them. CDR3 coding DNA: TGTGCCAGCAGCTTTTCTAGAGGGTCCTACGAGCAGTACTTC. Encoded protein: CASSFSRGSYEQYF.

This clone was found a few times. J is TRBJ1-3 and V is TRBV30, with D perhaps matching TRBD1 (6 bases). V lost 4 bases, J lost 2 bases, and 9 bases lay in between. CDR1 and CDR2 from the germline V gene are GTSNPN and SVGIG (reference sequence). The CDR3 extends over 13 amino acids. The CDR3 loop reads CAWTQGAGNTIYF. As DNA, the CDR3 is TGTGCCTGGACACAGGGTGCTGGAAACACCATATATTTT.

J is TRBJ2-5 and V is TRBV7-2, with TRBD2 as a possible D gene (5 bases). CDR3 size: 14 residues. V was pared by 1 base and J by 5 bases, with 11 bases between. Germline assignment: CDR1 SGHTA and CDR2 FQGNSA. This CDR3 reads CASSLGNRGETQYF. The CDR3 DNA follows: TGTGCCAGCAGCTTAGGAAATAGAGGGGAGACCCAGTACTTC.

This sequence joins TRBV19 and TRBJ2-1, with 10 positions matching TRBD2. From germline, CDR1 is LNHDA and CDR2 SQIVND (reference sequence). With V trimmed by 5 bases and J by 4 bases, 5 bases remained unmatched. The CDR3 has 15 amino acids. CDR3 nucleotides: TGTGCCAGTAGTCCCGGACTAGCGGAGTACAATGAGCAGTTCTTC. The encoded protein is CASSPGLAEYNEQFF.